This T cell receptor (beta chain) was identified in a study of blood T cell repertoires in COVID-19. CDR3 length: 14 residues. Per germline, CDR1 MDHEN and CDR2 SYDVKM. V dropped 5 bases and J dropped 0 bases, with 8 bases sitting between them. Sequencing used immunoSEQ multiplex PCR; TCRdb keeps in-frame clones, though not all of them. The sample records fewer than 100,000 clones, 75% to 85% being singletons. This clonotype was obtained from a man aged 65 to 79 with acute or convalescent COVID-19. Sequencing input: peripheral blood. This rearrangement joins TRBV28 to TRBJ1-3; D may be TRBD1 (5 bases). CDR3: CASSDSASGNTIYF. The CDR3 DNA follows: TGTGCCAGCAGTGACAGCGCCTCTGGAAACACCATATATTTT.